The rows below give T cell receptor beta chains drawn from one sample of a study of human T cells and chemical hapten exposure. TCRdb recomputed calls from the RACE reads with MiXCR, one row per CDR3 protein. Of roughly 100,000 distinct CDR3 sequences listed, around 10% are singletons. This specimen consisted of whole blood, obtained in connection with sensitization to the hapten diphenylcyclopropenone (DPC). These TCRs come from a woman aged 40 to 50 with alopecia areata. Some clones in this sample may be carry-over from other donors' samples. CDR3s include the opening cysteine and the closing phenylalanine or tryptophan. D genes are given only for firm matches. For some rows the clone size is stated as once, few or many, or as a class when expanded; others skip it.

j_call	clone_size	v_call	d_call	cdr3_aa	cdr3_nt
TRBJ1-5	-	TRBV28	-	CASDIQGISNQPQHF	TGTGCCAGCGACATCCAGGGGATCAGCAATCAGCCCCAGCATTTT
TRBJ1-1	many	TRBV7-9	TRBD1	CASSPRQGNTEAFF	TGTGCCAGCAGCCCGAGACAGGGCAACACTGAAGCTTTCTTT
TRBJ2-3	many	TRBV20-1	-	CSARVNSTDTQYF	TGCAGTGCTAGAGTCAACAGCACAGATACGCAGTATTTT
TRBJ1-2	many	TRBV6-5	-	CASSYSGDPYGYTF	TGTGCCAGCAGTTACTCGGGAGACCCCTATGGCTACACCTTC
TRBJ2-3	-	TRBV9	-	CASSLLGGRSDTQYF	TGTGCCAGCAGCCTGCTCGGGGGTCGGTCAGATACGCAGTATTTT
TRBJ1-2	many	TRBV5-5	TRBD1	CASSLQGTSNYGYTF	TGTGCCAGCAGCTTACAGGGGACTTCTAACTATGGCTACACCTTC
TRBJ2-7	few	TRBV7-2	TRBD2	CASTPGAGQEQYF	TGTGCCAGCACCCCGGGAGCGGGGCAGGAGCAGTACTTC
TRBJ1-4	many	TRBV7-2	-	CASSFQGSNEKLFF	TGTGCCAGCAGCTTTCAGGGGTCTAATGAAAAACTGTTTTTT
TRBJ2-2	once	TRBV5-4	-	CASSSGGQRNTGELFF	TGTGCCAGCAGCTCGGGCGGACAGCGAAACACCGGGGAGCTGTTTTTT
TRBJ1-3	many	TRBV7-2	-	CASSSINARLNGNTIYF	TGTGCCAGCAGCTCAATTAATGCCAGGTTGAACGGAAACACCATATATTTT
TRBJ2-7	many	TRBV12-3/TRBV12-4	TRBD1	CASSPLDRVPYEQYF	TGTGCCAGCAGTCCCTTAGACAGGGTACCCTACGAGCAGTACTTC
TRBJ1-1	few	TRBV18	TRBD1	CASSPAGQGSTEAFF	TGTGCCAGCTCACCGGCGGGACAGGGGAGCACTGAAGCTTTCTTT
TRBJ2-7	many	TRBV7-9	-	CASESQGWEQYF	TGTGCCAGCGAGTCGCAGGGATGGGAGCAGTACTTC
TRBJ2-7	many	TRBV6-5	TRBD1	CASSYSIVGQGTYEQYF	TGTGCCAGCAGTTACTCGATCGTGGGACAGGGGACATACGAGCAGTACTTC
TRBJ2-1	few	TRBV13	TRBD2	CASSHPTSSINEQFF	TGTGCCAGCAGCCATCCGACTAGCTCTATTAATGAGCAGTTCTTC
TRBJ2-7	many	TRBV20-1	TRBD1	CSAGGQGSYEQYF	TGCAGTGCTGGGGGACAGGGCTCCTACGAGCAGTACTTC
TRBJ2-3	-	TRBV7-9	TRBD1	CASSLTGGTDTQYF	TGTGCCAGCAGCTTGACAGGGGGCACAGATACGCAGTATTTT
TRBJ2-2	many	TRBV21-1	-	CASSKVCGWLRGPNTGELFF	TGTGCCAGCAGCAAAGTTTGTGGATGGCTCAGGGGGCCTAACACCGGGGAGCTGTTTTTT
TRBJ1-1	many	TRBV7-3	-	CASRRTRDTEAFF	TGTGCCAGCAGGAGAACGAGGGACACTGAAGCTTTCTTT
TRBJ2-1	many	TRBV10-3	-	CAIRPVGPGNEQFF	TGTGCCATCAGACCCGTTGGGCCAGGCAATGAGCAGTTCTTC
TRBJ1-1	many	TRBV3-1	-	CASSQEPARPGAFF	TGTGCCAGCAGCCAAGAACCCGCCCGCCCCGGGGCTTTCTTT
TRBJ2-1	many	TRBV11-2	-	CASSLNREVYEQFF	TGTGCCAGCAGCTTAAACAGGGAGGTCTATGAGCAGTTCTTC
TRBJ2-2	many	TRBV6-6	-	CASRDSTLTGELFF	TGTGCCAGCAGGGACTCGACCTTAACCGGGGAGCTGTTTTTT
TRBJ2-1	few	TRBV3-1	TRBD2	CASSPPMGFSGGFSYNEQFF	TGTGCCAGCAGCCCGCCAATGGGGTTTAGCGGGGGATTCTCCTACAATGAGCAGTTCTTC
TRBJ1-6	many	TRBV5-1	TRBD1	CASSPQGAGNSPLHF	TGCGCCAGCAGCCCGCAGGGGGCCGGGAATTCACCCCTCCACTTT
TRBJ2-5	few	TRBV6-2/TRBV6-3	TRBD2	CASTEGLAGETQYF	TGTGCCAGCACCGAGGGACTAGCCGGAGAGACCCAGTACTTC
TRBJ1-2	few	TRBV6-2/TRBV6-3	TRBD1	CASSRGQGVGVDGYTF	TGTGCCAGCAGTCGCGGACAGGGGGTCGGAGTTGATGGCTACACCTTC
TRBJ1-5	many	TRBV7-2	-	CASSRGVGGEWHQPQHF	TGTGCCAGCAGCCGGGGGGTCGGGGGCGAATGGCATCAGCCCCAGCATTTT
TRBJ1-1	many	TRBV25-1	-	CASKRQNTEAFF	TGTGCCAGCAAACGACAGAACACTGAAGCTTTCTTT
TRBJ2-7	few	TRBV6-1	-	CAISPNYRDDEQYF	TGTGCCATCTCGCCCAATTACAGGGACGACGAGCAGTACTTC
TRBJ1-2	many	TRBV7-9	-	CASRDARAGYGYTF	TGTGCCAGCCGGGACGCCCGAGCAGGCTATGGCTACACCTTC
TRBJ2-3	many	TRBV7-3	-	CASSLTQGSRTDTQYF	TGTGCCAGCAGCTTAACCCAGGGGTCCCGCACAGATACGCAGTATTTT
TRBJ2-5	many	TRBV24-1	TRBD2	CATSDLAGDQETQYF	TGTGCCACCAGTGATCTGGCGGGGGACCAAGAGACCCAGTACTTC
TRBJ2-1	few	TRBV12-2	-	CASPIQVGQGYNEQFF	TGTGCAAGTCCCATTCAAGTCGGACAGGGTTACAATGAGCAGTTCTTC
TRBJ2-5	-	TRBV7-2	-	CASSLNGGQETQYF	TGTGCCAGCAGCTTAAATGGCGGACAAGAGACCCAGTACTTC